This TCR beta chain came from a study of T cell responses to AZD1222 COVID-19 vaccine. Notes on the study in general: Nearly half of the spike-specific TCRs reportedly recognize variant regions that carry no mutations. Donors were largely white British and mainly female; clonal diversity was possibly underestimated. After the peak T cell response, and only then, were repertoires sampled. Of the AZD1222 recipients, only five to seven were seropositive at baseline.

Trimming cost V 2 bases and J 2 bases, with 7 bases left between them. The CDR3 runs to 14 residues. Note on this clone: The antigen remains unidentified.

Profiling relied on immunoSEQ multiplex PCR, and the TCRdb table lists in-frame clones only, not all of them. The table records about 120,000 clones, roughly 88% of them present only once. The clonotype was recovered from an adult in good health. The source was peripheral blood, collected on day 0 of AZD1222 vaccination. The chain is built from TRBV23-1 and TRBJ2-1, with D hard to call. TRBV23-1 belongs to the ORF category, with a function that is uncertain. Written as DNA, the CDR3 is TGCGCCAGCAGTCAAAGGCAGGCCTACAATGAGCAGTTCTTC. Protein sequence: CASSQRQAYNEQFF.